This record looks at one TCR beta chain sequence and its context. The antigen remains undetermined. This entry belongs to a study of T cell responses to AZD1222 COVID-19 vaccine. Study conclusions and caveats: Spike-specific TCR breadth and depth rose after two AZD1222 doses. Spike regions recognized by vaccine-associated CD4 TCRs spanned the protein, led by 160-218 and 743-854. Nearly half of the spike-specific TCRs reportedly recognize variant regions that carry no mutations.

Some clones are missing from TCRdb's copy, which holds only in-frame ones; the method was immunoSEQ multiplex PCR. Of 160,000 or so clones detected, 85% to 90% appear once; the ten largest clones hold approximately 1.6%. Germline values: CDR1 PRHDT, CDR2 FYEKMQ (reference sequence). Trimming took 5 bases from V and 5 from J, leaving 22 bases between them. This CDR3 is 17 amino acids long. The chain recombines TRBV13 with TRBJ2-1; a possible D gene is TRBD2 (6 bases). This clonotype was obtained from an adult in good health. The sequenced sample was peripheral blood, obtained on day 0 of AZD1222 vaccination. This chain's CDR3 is CASSVTILAERDNEQFF. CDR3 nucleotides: TGTGCCAGCAGCGTCACCATTTTAGCGGAGAGGGACAATGAGCAGTTCTTC.